This T cell receptor (beta chain) was profiled in a study of T cell responses to AZD1222 COVID-19 vaccine. The CDR3 has 15 amino acids. CDR1 and CDR2 (germline): SGDLS, YYNGEE. Unmatched junction bases numbered 10, after V lost 3 bases and J lost 5 bases. Produced via immunoSEQ multiplex PCR; TCRdb's table is partial and in-frame only. The sample has about 81,000 clones, approximately 83% seen once. The material was peripheral blood, obtained 28 days after the second AZD1222 dose. The TCR was taken from an adult who received the AZD1222 COVID-19 vaccine. The chain recombines TRBV9 with TRBJ1-1; 7 bases align to TRBD1. CDR3 nucleotides: TGTGCCAGCAGCGAGGGGGCAGGGAGTTGGACTGAAGCTTTCTTT. This codes for CASSEGAGSWTEAFF.